The 12 T cell receptor beta chains below come from one sample, sequenced in a study of shared T cell receptors in the human thymus. This table comes from immunoSEQ multiplex PCR, and its TCRdb copy is limited to in-frame clones, with some not included. The data show some 720,000 clones, with 88% seen just once and 0.01% held by the top ten. These sequences were also reported in another study, on human thymus T cells.

What was sequenced was thymocytes. These receptors were collected from a boy under two years old with a congenital heart defect.

The chain employs TRBV28 and TRBJ1-4; unclear D gene. Germline CDR1 reads MDHEN; CDR2 reads SYDVKM. There are 12 residues in the CDR3. Trimming removed 7 bases from V and 4 bases from J, with 7 bases in between. The chain's CDR3 is CASTPNNEKLFF. The CDR3 nucleotides read TGTGCCAGCACCCCTAATAATGAAAAACTGTTTTTT.

The J gene is TRBJ1-1, the V gene TRBV6-1, with D unclear. CDR1 and CDR2 from the germline V gene are MNHNS and SASEGT. The CDR3 runs to 13 residues. V lost 5 bases to trimming and J lost 2 bases, with 9 bases between them. The CDR3: CASSWRENTEAFF. The CDR3 DNA sequence: TGTGCCAGCAGTTGGCGGGAAAACACTGAAGCTTTCTTT.

This chain uses TRBV15 with TRBJ1-2, with a weak D call TRBD1 (5 bases). This CDR3 is 15 amino acids long. CDR1 and CDR2 (germline): LNHNV, YYDKDF (reference sequence). V was clipped by 2 bases and J by 8 bases, with 18 bases between them. CDR3 nucleotide sequence: TGTGCCACCAGCAGAACGAACGGGGGAGTGGTGGGCTACACCTTC. Translation: CATSRTNGGVVGYTF.

The chain joins TRBV6-6 to TRBJ2-1, with a tentative D call TRBD2 (6 bases). From germline, CDR1 is MNHNY and CDR2 SVGAGI (reference sequence). Trimming removed 4 bases at V and 2 bases at J, with 12 bases between. The CDR3 contains 15 residues. The CDR3 spells CASSWGRPPYNEQFF. In DNA, the CDR3 is TGTGCCAGCAGTTGGGGGAGGCCCCCCTACAATGAGCAGTTCTTC.

This rearrangement joins TRBV10-1 to TRBJ2-7, with TRBD2 as a possible D gene (6 bases). CDR1 and CDR2 (germline): WNHNN, SYGVQD (reference sequence). Trimming removed 2 bases from V and 2 bases from J, with 10 bases in between. The CDR3 length is 14 residues. CDR3 residues: CASSEAGRAYEQYF. The CDR3 coding sequence is TGCGCCAGCAGTGAGGCGGGGCGAGCCTACGAGCAGTACTTC.

V gene TRBV5-8 combines with J gene TRBJ1-1; TRBD1 matches at 7 bases. The V segment lost 4 bases and the J segment 1 base; nucleotides outside the gene matches: 7. The CDR3 consists of 15 residues. CDR1 is SGHTS and CDR2 is YDEGEE in the germline V gene. The CDR3 region is CASSQPTGRNTEAFF. Here the CDR3 DNA reads TGTGCCAGCAGCCAGCCGACAGGGAGGAACACTGAAGCTTTCTTT.

The chain has TRBV6-5 and TRBJ2-7; TRBD2 matches at 8 bases. Looked up from germline, CDR1 is MNHEY and CDR2 is SVGAGI. J gave up 3 bases and V 2 bases, and 6 bases lay outside the gene matches. This CDR3 spans 15 amino acids. The CDR3 reads CASSYPTGTSYEQYF. CDR3 coding DNA: TGTGCCAGCAGTTACCCCACCGGGACTAGCTACGAGCAGTACTTC.

The chain couples TRBV25-1 to TRBJ2-5, with 9 bases fitting TRBD1. This CDR3 comprises 15 residues. CDR1 and CDR2 (germline): MGHDK, SYGVNS. V was pared by 3 bases and J by 3 bases, with 5 bases of the junction left unmatched. The CDR3 DNA is TGTGCCAGCAGTGATACACAGGGGGCGAAAGAGACCCAGTACTTC. Translating it yields CASSDTQGAKETQYF.

This clone is a singleton in its sample. V and J are TRBV15 and TRBJ1-5; D unresolved. Looked up from germline, CDR1 is LNHNV and CDR2 is YYDKDF (reference sequence). V was shortened by 9 bases and J by 4 bases, with 10 bases between the two germline ends. This CDR3 spans 12 amino acids. CDR3 region: CATSEGNQPQHF. CDR3 DNA sequence: TGTGCCACTTCGGAGGGTAATCAGCCCCAGCATTTT. Looking up the rest from reference TRBV15 and TRBJ1-5 gives the full variable domain: DAMVIQNPRYQVTQFGKPVTLSCSQTLNHNVMYWYQQKSSQAPKLLFHYYDKDFNNEADTPDNFQSRRPNTSFCFLDIRSPGLGDTAMYLCATSEGNQPQHFGDGTRLSIL.

V and J are TRBV4-2 and TRBJ2-2; no firm D call. Germline V gene lookup returns CDR1 LGHNA and CDR2 YNFKEQ. The CDR3 has 15 residues. V lost 0 bases and J 4 bases, leaving 9 bases between the germline ends. This CDR3 reads CASSQDSRATGELFF. The CDR3 bases are TGTGCCAGCAGCCAAGATAGTCGCGCCACCGGGGAGCTGTTTTTT.

J is TRBJ2-7 and V is TRBV15, with D hard to call. The CDR3 is 18 amino acids. V was cut by 1 base and J by 5 bases, with 24 bases left in between. Germline CDR1 reads LNHNV; CDR2 reads YYDKDF (reference sequence). CDR3 loop: CATSRVAPTSRARDEQYF. The CDR3 DNA follows: TGTGCCACCAGCAGAGTGGCTCCCACCTCAAGAGCGCGCGACGAGCAGTACTTC.

The sample holds a few counts of this clone. The gene calls are TRBV9 and TRBJ2-5; no clear D gene. Trimming pared 0 bases from V and 1 base from J, leaving 7 bases between. CDR1 is SGDLS, CDR2 YYNGEE, per germline. The CDR3 consists of 14 residues. CDR3 residues: CASSVELCQETQYF. CDR3 bases: TGTGCCAGCAGCGTAGAACTCTGCCAAGAGACCCAGTACTTC. Using reference TRBV9 and TRBJ2-5 for the parts outside the CDR3, the full variable domain is DSGVTQTPKHLITATGQRVTLRCSPRSGDLSVYWYQQSLDQGLQFLIQYYNGEERAKGNILERFSAQQFPDLHSELNLSSLELGDSALYFCASSVELCQETQYFGPGTRLLVL.